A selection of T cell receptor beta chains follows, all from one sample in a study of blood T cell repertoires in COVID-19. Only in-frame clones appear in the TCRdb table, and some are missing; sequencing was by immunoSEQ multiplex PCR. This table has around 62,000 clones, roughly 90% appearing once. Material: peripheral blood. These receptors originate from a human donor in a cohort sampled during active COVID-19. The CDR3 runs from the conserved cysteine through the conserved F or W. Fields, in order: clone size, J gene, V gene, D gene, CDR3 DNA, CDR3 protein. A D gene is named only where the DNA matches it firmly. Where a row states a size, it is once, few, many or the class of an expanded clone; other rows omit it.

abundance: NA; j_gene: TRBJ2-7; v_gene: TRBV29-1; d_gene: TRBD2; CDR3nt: TGCAGCGTTGTCTTTGGACTAGCGGGATTCTACGAGCAGTACTTC; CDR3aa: CSVVFGLAGFYEQYF
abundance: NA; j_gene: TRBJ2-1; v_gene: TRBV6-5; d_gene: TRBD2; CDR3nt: TGTGCCAGCAGTTACACCGGGACTAGCGGAGGCAATGAGCAGTTCTTC; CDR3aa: CASSYTGTSGGNEQFF
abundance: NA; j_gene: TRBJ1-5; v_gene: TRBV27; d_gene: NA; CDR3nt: TGTGCCAGCAGTTTATTCGGGGATCGGGATCAGCCCCAGCATTTT; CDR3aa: CASSLFGDRDQPQHF
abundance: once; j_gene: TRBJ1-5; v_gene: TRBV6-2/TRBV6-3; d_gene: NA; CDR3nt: TGTGCCAGCAGGCCTTCCGGGAGTAACCAGCCCCAGCATTTT; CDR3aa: CASRPSGSNQPQHF
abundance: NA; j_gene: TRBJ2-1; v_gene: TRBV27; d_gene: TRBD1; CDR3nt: TGTGCCAGCAGCGAAATACAGGGGATTTACGATGAGCAGTTCTTC; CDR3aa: CASSEIQGIYDEQFF
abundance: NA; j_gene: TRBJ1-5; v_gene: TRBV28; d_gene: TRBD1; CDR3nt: TGTGCCAGCCGTACAGGGGGCAATCAGCCCCAGCATTTT; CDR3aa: CASRTGGNQPQHF
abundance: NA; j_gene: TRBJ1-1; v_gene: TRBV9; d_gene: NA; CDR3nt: TGTGCCAGCAGCGTACTCCTAGGCAGCCCGACGGGGACTGAAGCTTTCTTT; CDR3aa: CASSVLLGSPTGTEAFF
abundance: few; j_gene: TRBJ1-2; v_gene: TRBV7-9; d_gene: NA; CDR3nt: TGTGCCAGCAGCCTGACAGATATTAACTATGGCTACACCTTC; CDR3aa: CASSLTDINYGYTF
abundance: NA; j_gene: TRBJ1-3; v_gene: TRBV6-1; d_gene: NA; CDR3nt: TGTGCCAGCAGTGATGGGTGGACACTCCTATCTGGAAACACCATATATTTT; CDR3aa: CASSDGWTLLSGNTIYF
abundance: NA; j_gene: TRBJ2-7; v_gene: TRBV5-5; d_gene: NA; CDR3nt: TGTGCCAGCAGCTTGCAGGGGCTGGCTAACGAGCAGTACTTC; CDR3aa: CASSLQGLANEQYF
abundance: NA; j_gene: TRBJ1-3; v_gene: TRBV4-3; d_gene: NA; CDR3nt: TGCGCCAGCAGCCAAGATCCCTCCCCAGGGGTTGGAAACACCATATATTTT; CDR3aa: CASSQDPSPGVGNTIYF
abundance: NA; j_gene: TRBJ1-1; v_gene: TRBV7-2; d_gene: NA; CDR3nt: TGTGCCAGCAGCTTAGAATACGGCCCGGGGGGTGAAGCTTTCTTT; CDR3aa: CASSLEYGPGGEAFF
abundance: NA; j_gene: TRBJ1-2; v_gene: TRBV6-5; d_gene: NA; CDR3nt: TGTGCCAGCAGTTACTTTCTGGGTGCGGGCTATGGCTACACCTTC; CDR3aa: CASSYFLGAGYGYTF
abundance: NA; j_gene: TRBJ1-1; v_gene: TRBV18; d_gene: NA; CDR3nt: TGTGCCAGCTCACCGAGAGTAGAGGACACTGAAGCTTTCTTT; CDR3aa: CASSPRVEDTEAFF
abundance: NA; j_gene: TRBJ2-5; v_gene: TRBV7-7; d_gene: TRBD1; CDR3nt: TGTGCTAGCAGCCAAGGGACAGGGGTAGAAGAGACCCAGTACTTC; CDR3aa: CASSQGTGVEETQYF
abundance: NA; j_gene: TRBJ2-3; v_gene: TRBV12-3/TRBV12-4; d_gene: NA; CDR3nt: TGTGCCAGCACGAAAACTACAACAGATACGCAGTATTTT; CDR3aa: CASTKTTTDTQYF
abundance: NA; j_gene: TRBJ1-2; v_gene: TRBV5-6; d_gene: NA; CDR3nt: TGTGCCAGCAGCTTGGCAGTTCCGAACTATGGCTACACCTTC; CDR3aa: CASSLAVPNYGYTF
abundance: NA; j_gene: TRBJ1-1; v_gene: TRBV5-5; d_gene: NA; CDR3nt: TGTGCCAGCAGCTCCTGGGGGGAAGGGGCCAAGCCTGAAGCTTTCTTT; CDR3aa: CASSSWGEGAKPEAFF
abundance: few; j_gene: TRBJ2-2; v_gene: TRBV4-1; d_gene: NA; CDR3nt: TGCGCCAGCAGCCAAGATAGGAGGACGAACACCGGGGAGCTGTTTTTT; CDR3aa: CASSQDRRTNTGELFF
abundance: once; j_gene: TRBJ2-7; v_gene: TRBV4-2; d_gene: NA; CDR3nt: TGTGCCAGCAGCCAAGGCAGGGCCAACCCCTACGAGCAGTACTTC; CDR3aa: CASSQGRANPYEQYF
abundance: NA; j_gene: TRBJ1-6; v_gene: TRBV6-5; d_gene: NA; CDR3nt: TGTGCCAGCAGTTACACAGGGCCCCTCAATTCACCCCTCCACTTT; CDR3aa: CASSYTGPLNSPLHF
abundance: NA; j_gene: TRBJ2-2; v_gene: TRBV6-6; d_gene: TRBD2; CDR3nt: TGTGCCAGCAAGGGACTACCTTTCGGCGGGGAGCTGTTTTTT; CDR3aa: CASKGLPFGGELFF
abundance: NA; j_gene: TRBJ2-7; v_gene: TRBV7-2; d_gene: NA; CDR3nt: TGTGCCAGCAGCTTGGGCAGGGTCCGCGAGCAGTACTTC; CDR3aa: CASSLGRVREQYF
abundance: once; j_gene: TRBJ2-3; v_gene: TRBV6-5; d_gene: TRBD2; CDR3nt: TGTGCCAGCAGTTACTCTAGCGGGAGGGATACGCAGTATTTT; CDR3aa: CASSYSSGRDTQYF
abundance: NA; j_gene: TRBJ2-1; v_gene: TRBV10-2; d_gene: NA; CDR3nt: TGCGCCAGCATACAGGGAAATGAGCAGTTCTTC; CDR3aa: CASIQGNEQFF
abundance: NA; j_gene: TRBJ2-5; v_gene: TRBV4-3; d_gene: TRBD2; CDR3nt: TGCGCCAGCAGCCAAGAGAGCGGGAGGGTAGGTGAGACCCAGTACTTC; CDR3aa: CASSQESGRVGETQYF
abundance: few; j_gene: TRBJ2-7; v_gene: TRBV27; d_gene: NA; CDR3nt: TGTGCCAGCCGCCCCGGGGGGCCGCCTTCCGAGCAGTACTTC; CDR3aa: CASRPGGPPSEQYF
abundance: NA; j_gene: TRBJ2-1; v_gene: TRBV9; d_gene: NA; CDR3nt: TGTGCCAGCAGCGTAGGGGCAGAGCCTTCCTACAATGAGCAGTTCTTC; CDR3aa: CASSVGAEPSYNEQFF
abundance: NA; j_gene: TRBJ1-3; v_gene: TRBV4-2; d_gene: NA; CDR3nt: TGTGCCAGCAGCCAAGAACAAGGGAGGAACACCATATATTTT; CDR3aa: CASSQEQGRNTIYF
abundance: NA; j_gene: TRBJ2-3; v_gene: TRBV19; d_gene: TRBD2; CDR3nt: TGTGCCAGTCGAGATCGGGCGGGAGAAAGAGATACGCAGTATTTT; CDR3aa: CASRDRAGERDTQYF
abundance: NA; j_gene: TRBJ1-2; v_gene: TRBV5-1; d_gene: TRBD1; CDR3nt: TGCGCCAGCAACCGAGCTCCGGGACAGAGTAACTATGGCTACACCTTC; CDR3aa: CASNRAPGQSNYGYTF
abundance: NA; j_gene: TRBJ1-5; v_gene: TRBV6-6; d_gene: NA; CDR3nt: TGTGCCAGCGCAATCCAGGCGAGCAATCAGCCCCAGCATTTT; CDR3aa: CASAIQASNQPQHF
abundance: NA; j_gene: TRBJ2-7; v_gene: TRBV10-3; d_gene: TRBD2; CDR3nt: TGTGCCATCAGTGAGCGCTCGTCGCTAGCGGGTTACGAGCAGTACTTC; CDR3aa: CAISERSSLAGYEQYF
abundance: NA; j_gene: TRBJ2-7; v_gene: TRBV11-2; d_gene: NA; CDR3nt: TGTGCCAGCAGCTTACACGAGGCCTACGAGCAGTACTTC; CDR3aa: CASSLHEAYEQYF
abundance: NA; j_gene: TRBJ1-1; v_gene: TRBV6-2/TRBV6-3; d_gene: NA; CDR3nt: TGTGCCAGCAGTTACTTTAGCGCGGGCACTGAAGCTTTCTTT; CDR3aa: CASSYFSAGTEAFF
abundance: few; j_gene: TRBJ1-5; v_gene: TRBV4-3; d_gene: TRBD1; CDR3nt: TGCGCCAGCAGCCCTACCCAGGGGGCAAATCAGCCCCAGCATTTT; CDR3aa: CASSPTQGANQPQHF
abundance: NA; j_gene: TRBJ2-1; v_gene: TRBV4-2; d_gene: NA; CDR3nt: TGTGCCAGCAGCCAAGATCTACCGAATGAGCAGTTCTTC; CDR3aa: CASSQDLPNEQFF
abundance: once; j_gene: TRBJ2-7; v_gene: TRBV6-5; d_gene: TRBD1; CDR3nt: TGTGCCAGCAGGACAGGGTTAGCCTACGAGCAGTACTTC; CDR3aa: CASRTGLAYEQYF
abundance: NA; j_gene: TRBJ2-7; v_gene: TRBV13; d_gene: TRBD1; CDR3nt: TGTGCCAGCAGGAACACTCTCGACAGGGCAGACTACGAGCAGTACTTC; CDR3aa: CASRNTLDRADYEQYF
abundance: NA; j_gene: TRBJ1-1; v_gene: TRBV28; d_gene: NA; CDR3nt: TGTGCCAGCAGTCTTCCGACGGGGAACACTGAAGCTTTCTTT; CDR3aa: CASSLPTGNTEAFF
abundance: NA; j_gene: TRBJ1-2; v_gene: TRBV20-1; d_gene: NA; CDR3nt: TGCAGTGCTATTGACCTGTCGCGGAACTATGGCTACACCTTC; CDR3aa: CSAIDLSRNYGYTF
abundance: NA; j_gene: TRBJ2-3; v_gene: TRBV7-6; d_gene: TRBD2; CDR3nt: TGTGCCAGCAGCTTAAGCGGGATTGGGACAGATACGCAGTATTTT; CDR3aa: CASSLSGIGTDTQYF
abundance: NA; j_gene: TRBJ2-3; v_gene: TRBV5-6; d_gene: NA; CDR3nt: TGTGCCAGCAGCAAGCCACAGCCCATAAACACAGATACGCAGTATTTT; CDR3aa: CASSKPQPINTDTQYF
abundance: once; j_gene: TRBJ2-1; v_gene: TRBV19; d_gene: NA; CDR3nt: TGTGCCAGTAGTCTAGGGGGACACTACTACAATGAGCAGTTCTTC; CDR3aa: CASSLGGHYYNEQFF
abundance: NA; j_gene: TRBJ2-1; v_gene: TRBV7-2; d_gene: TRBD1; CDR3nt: TGTGCCAGCAGCTTAGTCGAGACAGGGTCTCGCAATGAGCAGTTCTTC; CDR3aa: CASSLVETGSRNEQFF
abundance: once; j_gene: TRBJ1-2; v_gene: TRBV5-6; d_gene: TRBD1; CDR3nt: TGTGCCAGCAGCTTGGAGGACAGGGCAATAGGCTACACCTTC; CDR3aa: CASSLEDRAIGYTF
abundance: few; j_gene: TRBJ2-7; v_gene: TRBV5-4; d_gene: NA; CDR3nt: TGTGCCAGCAGCTTATCTGTCCCGAGCGAGCAGTACTTC; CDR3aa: CASSLSVPSEQYF
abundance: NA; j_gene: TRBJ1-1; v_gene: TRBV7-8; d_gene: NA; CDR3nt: TGTGCCAGCAGCTTAGATCGGTTGAGAGCTTTCTTT; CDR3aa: CASSLDRLRAFF
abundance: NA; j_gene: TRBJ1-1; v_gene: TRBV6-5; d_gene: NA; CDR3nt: TGTGCCAGCAGGGGGGGTCTTTACACTGAAGCTTTCTTT; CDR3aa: CASRGGLYTEAFF
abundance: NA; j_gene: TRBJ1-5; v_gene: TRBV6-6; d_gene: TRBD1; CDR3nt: TGTGCCAGCAGCACGACAGGGGACCGTGAGCCCCAGCATTTT; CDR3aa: CASSTTGDREPQHF
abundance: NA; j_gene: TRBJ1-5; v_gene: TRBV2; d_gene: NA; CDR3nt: TGTGCCAGCAGGAGAGGAGAGGGCAATCAGCCCCAGCATTTT; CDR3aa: CASRRGEGNQPQHF
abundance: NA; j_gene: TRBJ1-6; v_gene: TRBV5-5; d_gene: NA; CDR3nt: TGTGCCAGCAGCTTGGAGTGGGGGGGACCCCTCCACTTT; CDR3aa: CASSLEWGGPLHF
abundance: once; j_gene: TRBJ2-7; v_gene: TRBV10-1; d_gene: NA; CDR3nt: TGCGCCAGCAGTGAGCCCTCGGGAGCATTAAACTACGAGCAGTACTTC; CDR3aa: CASSEPSGALNYEQYF